This T cell receptor (beta chain) is drawn from a study of T-cell reconstitution after alpha-beta-depleted transplantation in children. Whole-study findings and limits: The study reportedly traced alpha-beta T cells about two months after transplant to several hundred expanded graft clones.

This clonotype showed up just a few times. Its antigen is not known. For TCRbeta, the library was prepared with unique molecular identifiers. TCRdb reprocessed the PCR reads via MiXCR and lists one record per CDR3 protein. The repertoire holds roughly 82,000 distinct CDR3 sequences, with roughly 14% as singletons. V was cut by 4 bases and J by 0 bases, with 12 bases left in between. Germline CDR1 is SGHRS and CDR2 is YFSETQ. The CDR3 has 15 residues. The chain employs TRBV5-1 and TRBJ2-3, with D tentatively TRBD2 (6 bases). The clonotype originates from a male patient between 2 and 10 years old who had a stem cell transplant for acute lymphoblastic leukemia, so the T cells may come from the graft donor. Specimen: PBMCs, mostly from graft donor cells, collected 180 days after TCRalphabeta/CD19-depleted stem cell transplant. CDR3 in DNA: TGCGCCAGCAGCGGGCTCAGCGGGAGCACAGATACGCAGTATTTT. Its protein product is CASSGLSGSTDTQYF.